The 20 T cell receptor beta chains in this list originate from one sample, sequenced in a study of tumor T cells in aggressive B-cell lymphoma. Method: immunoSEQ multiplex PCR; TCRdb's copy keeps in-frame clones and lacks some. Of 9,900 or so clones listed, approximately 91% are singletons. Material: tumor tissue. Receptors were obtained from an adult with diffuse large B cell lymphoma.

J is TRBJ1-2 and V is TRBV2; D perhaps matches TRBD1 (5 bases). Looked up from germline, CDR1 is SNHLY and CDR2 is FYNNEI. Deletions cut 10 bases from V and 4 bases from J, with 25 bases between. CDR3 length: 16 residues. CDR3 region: CANKGYPAQDSYGYTF. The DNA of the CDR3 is TGTGCCAACAAGGGCTATCCGGCACAGGATTCCTATGGCTACACCTTC. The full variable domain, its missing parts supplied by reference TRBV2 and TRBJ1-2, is EPEVTQTPSHQVTQMGQEVILRCVPISNHLYFYWYRQILGQKVEFLVSFYNNEISEKSEIFDDQFSVERPDGSNFTLKIRSTKLEDSAMYFCANKGYPAQDSYGYTFGSGTRLTVV.

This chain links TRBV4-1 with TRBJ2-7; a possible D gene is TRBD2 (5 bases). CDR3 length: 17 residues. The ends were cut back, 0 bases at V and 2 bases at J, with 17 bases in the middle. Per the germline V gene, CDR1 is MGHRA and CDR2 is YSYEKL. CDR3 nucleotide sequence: TGCGCCAGCAGCCAAGACTATCCCCACCCCGGGGCCTACGAGCAGTACTTC. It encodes CASSQDYPHPGAYEQYF.

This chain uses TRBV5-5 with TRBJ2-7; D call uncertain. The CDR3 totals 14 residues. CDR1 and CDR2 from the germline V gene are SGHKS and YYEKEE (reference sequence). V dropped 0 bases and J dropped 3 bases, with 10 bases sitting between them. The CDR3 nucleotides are TGTGCCAGCAGCTTGGGGGCCAGGATCTACGAGCAGTACTTC. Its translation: CASSLGARIYEQYF.

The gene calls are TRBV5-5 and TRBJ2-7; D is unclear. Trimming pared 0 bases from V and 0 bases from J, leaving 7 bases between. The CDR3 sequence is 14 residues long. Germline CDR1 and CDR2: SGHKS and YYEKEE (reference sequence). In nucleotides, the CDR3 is TGTGCCAGCAGCTTGGTATCGGGCTCCTACGAGCAGTACTTC. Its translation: CASSLVSGSYEQYF.

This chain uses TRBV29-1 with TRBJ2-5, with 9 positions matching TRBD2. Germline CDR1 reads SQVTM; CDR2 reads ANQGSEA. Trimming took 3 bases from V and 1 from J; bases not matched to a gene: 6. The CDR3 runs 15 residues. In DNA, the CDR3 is TGCAGCGTTGAGACGGCGGGAGGGGTCCAAGAGACCCAGTACTTC. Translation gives CSVETAGGVQETQYF.

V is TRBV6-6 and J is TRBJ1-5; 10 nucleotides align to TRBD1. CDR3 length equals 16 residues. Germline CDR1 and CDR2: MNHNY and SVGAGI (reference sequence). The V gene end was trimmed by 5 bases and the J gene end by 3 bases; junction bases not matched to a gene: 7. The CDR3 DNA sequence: TGTGCCAGCAGTCTAGGACAGGGGGGAAACAATCAGCCCCAGCATTTT. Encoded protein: CASSLGQGGNNQPQHF.

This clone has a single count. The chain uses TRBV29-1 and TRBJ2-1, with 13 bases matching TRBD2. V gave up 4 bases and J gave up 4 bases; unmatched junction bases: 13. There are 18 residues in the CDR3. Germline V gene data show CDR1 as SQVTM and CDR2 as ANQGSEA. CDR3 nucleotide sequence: TGCAGCGTTGCTGGACTAGCGGGAGCGGGGTTCAGGTACAATGAGCAGTTCTTC. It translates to CSVAGLAGAGFRYNEQFF.

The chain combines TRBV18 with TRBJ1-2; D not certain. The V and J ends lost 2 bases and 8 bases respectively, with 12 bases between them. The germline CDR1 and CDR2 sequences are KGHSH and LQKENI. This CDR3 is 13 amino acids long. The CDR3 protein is CASSPEEVYGYTF. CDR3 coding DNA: TGTGCCAGCTCACCAGAGGAGGTTTACGGCTACACCTTC.

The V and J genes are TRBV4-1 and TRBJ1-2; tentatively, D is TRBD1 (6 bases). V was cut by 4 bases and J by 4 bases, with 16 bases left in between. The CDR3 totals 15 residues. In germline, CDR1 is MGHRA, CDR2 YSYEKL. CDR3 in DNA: TGCGCCAGCAGCCCATCCCTAGGGGGGGCCTATGGCTACACCTTC. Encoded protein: CASSPSLGGAYGYTF.

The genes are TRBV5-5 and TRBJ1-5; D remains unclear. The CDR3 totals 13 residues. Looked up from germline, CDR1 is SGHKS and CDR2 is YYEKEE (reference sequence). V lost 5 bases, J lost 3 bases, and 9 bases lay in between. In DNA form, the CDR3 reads TGTGCCAGCAGTCCCTGGCCCAATCAGCCCCAGCATTTT. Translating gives CASSPWPNQPQHF.

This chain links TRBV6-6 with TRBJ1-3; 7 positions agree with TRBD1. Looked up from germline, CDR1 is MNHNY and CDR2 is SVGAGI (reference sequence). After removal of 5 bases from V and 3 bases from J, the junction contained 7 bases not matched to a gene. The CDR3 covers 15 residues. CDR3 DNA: TGTGCCAGCAGTGGGACAGCCGAGCGTGGAAACACCATATATTTT. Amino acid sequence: CASSGTAERGNTIYF.

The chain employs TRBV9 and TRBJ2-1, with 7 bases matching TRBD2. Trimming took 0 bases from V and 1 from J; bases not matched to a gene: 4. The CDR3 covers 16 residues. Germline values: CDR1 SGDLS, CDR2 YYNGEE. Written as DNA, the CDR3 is TGTGCCAGCAGCGTAGAATACGGGGGGTCCTACAATGAGCAGTTCTTC. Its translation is CASSVEYGGSYNEQFF.

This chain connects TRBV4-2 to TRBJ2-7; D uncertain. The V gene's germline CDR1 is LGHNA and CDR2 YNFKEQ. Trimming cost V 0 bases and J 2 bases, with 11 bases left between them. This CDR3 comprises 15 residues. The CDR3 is CASSQDDRGTYEQYF. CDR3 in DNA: TGTGCCAGCAGCCAAGATGACCGCGGCACCTACGAGCAGTACTTC.

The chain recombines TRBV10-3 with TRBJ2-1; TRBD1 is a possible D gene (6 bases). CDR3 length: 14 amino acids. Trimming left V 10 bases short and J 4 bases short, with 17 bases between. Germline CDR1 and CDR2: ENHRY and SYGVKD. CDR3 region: CATLNTDRYNEQFF. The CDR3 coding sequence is TGTGCCACCCTAAATACAGACAGGTACAATGAGCAGTTCTTC.

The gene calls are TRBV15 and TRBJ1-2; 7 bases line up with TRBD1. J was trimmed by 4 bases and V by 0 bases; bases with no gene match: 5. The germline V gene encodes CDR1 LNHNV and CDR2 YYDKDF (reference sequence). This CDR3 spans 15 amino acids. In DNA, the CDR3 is TGTGCCACCAGCAGAGATAAAGGGGGCGGCTATGGCTACACCTTC. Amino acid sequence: CATSRDKGGGYGYTF.

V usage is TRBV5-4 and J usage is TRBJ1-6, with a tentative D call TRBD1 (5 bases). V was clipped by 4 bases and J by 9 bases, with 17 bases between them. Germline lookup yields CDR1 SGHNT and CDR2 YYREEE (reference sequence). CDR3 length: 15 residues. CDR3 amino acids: CASSPLEGSGSPLHF. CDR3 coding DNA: TGTGCCAGCAGCCCCTTGGAGGGGAGTGGTTCACCCCTCCACTTT.

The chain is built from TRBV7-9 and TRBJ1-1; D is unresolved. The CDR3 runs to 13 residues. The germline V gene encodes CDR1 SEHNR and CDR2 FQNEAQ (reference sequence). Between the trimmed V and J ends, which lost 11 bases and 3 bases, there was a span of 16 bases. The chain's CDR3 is CAYQTTGDTEAFF. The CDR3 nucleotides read TGTGCCTATCAGACTACCGGGGACACTGAAGCTTTCTTT.

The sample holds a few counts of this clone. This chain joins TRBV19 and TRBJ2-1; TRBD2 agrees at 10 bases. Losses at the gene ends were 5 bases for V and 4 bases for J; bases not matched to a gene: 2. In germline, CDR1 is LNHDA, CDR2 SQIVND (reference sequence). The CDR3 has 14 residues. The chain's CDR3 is CASSPGLAYNEQFF. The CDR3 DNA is TGTGCCAGTAGTCCGGGACTAGCGTACAATGAGCAGTTCTTC.

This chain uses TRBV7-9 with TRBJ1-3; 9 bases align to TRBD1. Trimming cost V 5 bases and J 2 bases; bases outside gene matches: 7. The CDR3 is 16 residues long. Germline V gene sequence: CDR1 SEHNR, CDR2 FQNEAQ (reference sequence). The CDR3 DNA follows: TGTGCCAGCAGCCTCGGACAGGGGAGCGCTGGAAACACCATATATTTT. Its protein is CASSLGQGSAGNTIYF.

This CDR3 is CASSGGPHAWTF. Here the CDR3 DNA reads TGTGCCAGCAGTGGCGGGCCACATGCGTGGACCTTC. The V and J genes are TRBV6-1 and TRBJ1-2; D remains ambiguous. Germline CDR1 is MNHNS and CDR2 is SASEGT. Deletions cut 4 bases from V and 14 bases from J, with 17 bases between. The CDR3 is made up of 12 amino acids.